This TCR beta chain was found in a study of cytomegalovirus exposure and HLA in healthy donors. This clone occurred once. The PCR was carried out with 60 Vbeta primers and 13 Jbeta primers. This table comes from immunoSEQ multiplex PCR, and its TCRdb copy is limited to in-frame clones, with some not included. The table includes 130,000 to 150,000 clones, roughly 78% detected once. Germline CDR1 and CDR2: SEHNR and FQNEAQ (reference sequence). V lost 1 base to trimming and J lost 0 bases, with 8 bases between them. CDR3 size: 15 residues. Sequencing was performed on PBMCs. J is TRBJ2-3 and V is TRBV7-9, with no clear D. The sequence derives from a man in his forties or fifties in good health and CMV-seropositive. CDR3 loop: CASSLVDTSTDTQYF. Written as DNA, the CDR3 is TGTGCCAGCAGCTTAGTCGACACCAGCACAGATACGCAGTATTTT.